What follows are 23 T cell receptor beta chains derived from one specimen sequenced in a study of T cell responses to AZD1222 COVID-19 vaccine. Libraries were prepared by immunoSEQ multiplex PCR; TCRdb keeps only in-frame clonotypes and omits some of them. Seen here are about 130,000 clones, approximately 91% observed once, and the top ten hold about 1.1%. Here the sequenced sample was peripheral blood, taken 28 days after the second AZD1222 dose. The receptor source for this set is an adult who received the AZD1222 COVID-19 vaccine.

The chain's CDR3 is CASSPPNGAGSYEQYF. The CDR3, as DNA: TGTGCCAGCTCACCACCGAATGGGGCAGGAAGCTACGAGCAGTACTTC. The chain employs TRBV18 and TRBJ2-7; D is possibly TRBD1 (5 bases). Trimming pared 0 bases from V and 3 bases from J, leaving 15 bases between. The V gene's germline CDR1 is KGHSH and CDR2 LQKENI. The CDR3 totals 16 residues.

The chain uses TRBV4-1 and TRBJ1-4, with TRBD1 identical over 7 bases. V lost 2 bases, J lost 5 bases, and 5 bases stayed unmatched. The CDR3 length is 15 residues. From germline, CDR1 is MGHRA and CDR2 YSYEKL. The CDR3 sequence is CASSQRQGANEKLFF. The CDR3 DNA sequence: TGCGCCAGCAGCCAAAGACAGGGCGCGAATGAAAAACTGTTTTTT.

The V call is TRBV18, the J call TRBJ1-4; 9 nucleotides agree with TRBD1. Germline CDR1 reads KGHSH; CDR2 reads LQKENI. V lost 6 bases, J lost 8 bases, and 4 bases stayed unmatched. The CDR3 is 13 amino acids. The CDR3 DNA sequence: TGTGCCAGCTCCCCCGGGACAGGGGAAAAACTGTTTTTT. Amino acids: CASSPGTGEKLFF. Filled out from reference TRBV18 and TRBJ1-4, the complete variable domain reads NAGVMQNPRHLVRRRGQEARLRCSPMKGHSHVYWYRQLPEEGLKFMVYLQKENIIDESGMPKERFSAEFPKEGPSILRIQQVVRGDSAAYFCASSPGTGEKLFFGSGTQLSVL.

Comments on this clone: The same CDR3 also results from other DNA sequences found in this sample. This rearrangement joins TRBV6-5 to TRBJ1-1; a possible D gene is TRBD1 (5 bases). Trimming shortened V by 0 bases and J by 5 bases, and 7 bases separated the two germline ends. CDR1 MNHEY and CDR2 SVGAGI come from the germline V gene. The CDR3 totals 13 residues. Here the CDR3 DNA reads TGTGCCAGCAGTTACTCCCAGGGAACTGAAGCTTTCTTT. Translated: CASSYSQGTEAFF.

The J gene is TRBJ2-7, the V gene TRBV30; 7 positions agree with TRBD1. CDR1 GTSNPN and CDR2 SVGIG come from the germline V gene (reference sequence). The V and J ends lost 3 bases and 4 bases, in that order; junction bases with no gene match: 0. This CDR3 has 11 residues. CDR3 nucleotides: TGTGCCTGGAGGACAGGGTACGAGCAGTACTTC. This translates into CAWRTGYEQYF.

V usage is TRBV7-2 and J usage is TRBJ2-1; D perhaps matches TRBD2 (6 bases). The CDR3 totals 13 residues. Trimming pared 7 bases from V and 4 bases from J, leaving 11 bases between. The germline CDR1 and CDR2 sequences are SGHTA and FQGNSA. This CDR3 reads CASKWDSYNEQFF. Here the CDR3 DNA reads TGTGCCAGCAAGTGGGACTCATACAATGAGCAGTTCTTC.

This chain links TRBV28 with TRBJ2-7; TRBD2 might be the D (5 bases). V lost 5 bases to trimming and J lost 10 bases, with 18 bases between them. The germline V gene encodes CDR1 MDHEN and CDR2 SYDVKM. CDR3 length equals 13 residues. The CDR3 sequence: CASSQLQRAVQYF. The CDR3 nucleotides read TGTGCCAGCAGTCAGTTACAGAGAGCGGTACAGTACTTC.

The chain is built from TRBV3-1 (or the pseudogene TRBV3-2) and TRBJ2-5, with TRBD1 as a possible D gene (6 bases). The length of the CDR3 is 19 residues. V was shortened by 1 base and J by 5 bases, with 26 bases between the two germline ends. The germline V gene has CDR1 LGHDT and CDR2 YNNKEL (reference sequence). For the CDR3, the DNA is TGTGCCAGCAGCCAAGGGGCCCTCCGGGACACACACCCACGGGAGACCCAGTACTTC. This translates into CASSQGALRDTHPRETQYF.

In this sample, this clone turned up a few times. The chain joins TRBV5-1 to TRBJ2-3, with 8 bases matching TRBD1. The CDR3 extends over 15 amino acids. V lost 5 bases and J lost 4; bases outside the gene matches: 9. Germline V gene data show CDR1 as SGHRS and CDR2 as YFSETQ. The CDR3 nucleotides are TGCGCCAGCAGAACCCTAGTACAGGGGGCAGATACGCAGTATTTT. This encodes CASRTLVQGADTQYF.

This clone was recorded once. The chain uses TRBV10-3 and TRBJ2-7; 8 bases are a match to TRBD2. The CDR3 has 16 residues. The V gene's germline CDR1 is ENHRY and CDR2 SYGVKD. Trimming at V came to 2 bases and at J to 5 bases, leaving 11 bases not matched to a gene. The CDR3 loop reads CAISEAGTSWSNEQYF. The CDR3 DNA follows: TGTGCCATCAGTGAGGCGGGGACTAGTTGGTCGAACGAGCAGTACTTC.

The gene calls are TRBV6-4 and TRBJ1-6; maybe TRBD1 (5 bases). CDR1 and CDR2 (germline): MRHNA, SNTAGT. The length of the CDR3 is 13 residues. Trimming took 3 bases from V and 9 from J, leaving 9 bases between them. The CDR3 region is CASSEGVGSPLHF. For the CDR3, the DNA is TGTGCCAGCAGTGAGGGGGTAGGTTCACCCCTCCACTTT.

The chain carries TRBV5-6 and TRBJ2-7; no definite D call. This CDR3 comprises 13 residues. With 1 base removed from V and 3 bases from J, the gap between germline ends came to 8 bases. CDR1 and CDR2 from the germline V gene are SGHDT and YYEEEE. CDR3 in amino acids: CASSLRPVYEQYF. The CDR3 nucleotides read TGTGCCAGCAGCTTGCGGCCAGTCTACGAGCAGTACTTC.

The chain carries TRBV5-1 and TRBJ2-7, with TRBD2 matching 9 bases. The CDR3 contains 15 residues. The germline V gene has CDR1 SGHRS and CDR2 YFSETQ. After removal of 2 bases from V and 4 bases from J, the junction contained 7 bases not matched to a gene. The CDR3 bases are TGCGCCAGCAGCTTTGCAGCGGGAGGCGTTTACGAGCAGTACTTC. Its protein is CASSFAAGGVYEQYF. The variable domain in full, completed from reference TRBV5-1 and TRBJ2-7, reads KAGVTQTPRYLIKTRGQQVTLSCSPISGHRSVSWYQQTPGQGLQFLFEYFSETQRNKGNFPGRFSGRQFSNSRSEMNVSTLELGDSALYLCASSFAAGGVYEQYFGPGTRLTVT.

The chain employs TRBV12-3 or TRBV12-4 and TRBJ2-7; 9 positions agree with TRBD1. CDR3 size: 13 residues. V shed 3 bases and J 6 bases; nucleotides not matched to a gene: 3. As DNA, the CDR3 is TGTGCCAGCAGTTTGTTGACAGGGGGCGAGCAGTACTTC. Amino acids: CASSLLTGGEQYF.

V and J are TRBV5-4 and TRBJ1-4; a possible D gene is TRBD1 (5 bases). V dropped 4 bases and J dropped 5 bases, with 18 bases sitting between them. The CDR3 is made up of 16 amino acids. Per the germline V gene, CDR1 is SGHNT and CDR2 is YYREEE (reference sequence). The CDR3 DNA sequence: TGTGCCAGCAGCAAAAGGGACGTAAACACGAATGAAAAACTGTTTTTT. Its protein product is CASSKRDVNTNEKLFF.

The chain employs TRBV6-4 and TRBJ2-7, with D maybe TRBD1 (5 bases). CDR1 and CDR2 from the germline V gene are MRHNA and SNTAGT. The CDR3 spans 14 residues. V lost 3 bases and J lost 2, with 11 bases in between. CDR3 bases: TGTGCCAGCAGTGATGTGCGACAGCCCTACGAGCAGTACTTC. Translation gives CASSDVRQPYEQYF.

The CDR3 bases are TGTGCCTCAAGGGACAATAATTCACCCCTCCACTTT. This translates into CASRDNNSPLHF. The genes are TRBV28 and TRBJ1-6, with D maybe TRBD1 (6 bases). Per the germline V gene, CDR1 is MDHEN and CDR2 is SYDVKM. V was clipped by 11 bases and J by 5 bases, with 10 bases between them. The CDR3 consists of 12 residues. Variable domain in full (rest from reference TRBV28 and TRBJ1-6): DVKVTQSSRYLVKRTGEKVFLECVQDMDHENMFWYRQDPGLGLRLIYFSYDVKMKEKGDIPEGYSVSREKKERFSLILESASTNQTSMYLCASRDNNSPLHFGNGTRLTVT.

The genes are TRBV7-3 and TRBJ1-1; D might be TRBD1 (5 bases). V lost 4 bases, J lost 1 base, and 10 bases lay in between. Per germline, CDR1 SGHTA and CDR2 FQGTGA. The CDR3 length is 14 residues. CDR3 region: CASSSGRRNTEAFF. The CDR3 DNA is TGTGCCAGCAGCTCGGGACGACGGAACACTGAAGCTTTCTTT.

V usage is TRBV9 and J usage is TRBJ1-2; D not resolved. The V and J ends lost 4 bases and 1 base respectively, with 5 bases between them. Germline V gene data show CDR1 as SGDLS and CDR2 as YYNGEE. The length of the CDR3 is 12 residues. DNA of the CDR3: TGTGCCAGCAGCCGGGGTAACTATGGCTACACCTTC. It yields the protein CASSRGNYGYTF. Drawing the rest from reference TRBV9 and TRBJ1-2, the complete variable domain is DSGVTQTPKHLITATGQRVTLRCSPRSGDLSVYWYQQSLDQGLQFLIQYYNGEERAKGNILERFSAQQFPDLHSELNLSSLELGDSALYFCASSRGNYGYTFGSGTRLTVV.

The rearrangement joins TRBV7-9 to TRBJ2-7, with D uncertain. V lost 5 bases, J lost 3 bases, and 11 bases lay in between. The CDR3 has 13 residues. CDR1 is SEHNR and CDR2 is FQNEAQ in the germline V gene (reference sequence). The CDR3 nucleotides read TGTGCCAGCAGCCCGTCCCGGTTCTACGAGCAGTACTTC. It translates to CASSPSRFYEQYF.

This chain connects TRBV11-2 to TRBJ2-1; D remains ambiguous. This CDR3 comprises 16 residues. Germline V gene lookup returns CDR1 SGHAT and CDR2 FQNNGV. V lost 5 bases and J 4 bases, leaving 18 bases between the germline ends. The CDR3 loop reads CASSLPGGVEYNEQFF. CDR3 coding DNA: TGTGCCAGCAGCCTCCCCGGTGGGGTTGAGTACAATGAGCAGTTCTTC.

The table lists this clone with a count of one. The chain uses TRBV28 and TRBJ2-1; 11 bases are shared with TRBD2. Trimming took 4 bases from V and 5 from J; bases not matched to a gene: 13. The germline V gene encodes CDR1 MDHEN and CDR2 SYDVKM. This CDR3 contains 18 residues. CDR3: CASSSKTLLAGANNEQFF. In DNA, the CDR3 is TGTGCCAGCAGTTCGAAAACCCTACTAGCGGGAGCCAACAATGAGCAGTTCTTC.

The DNA of the CDR3 is TGTGCCAGCAGCTTAGCGCGGACAGCTGAAGCTTTCTTT. This sequence encodes CASSLARTAEAFF. V usage is TRBV7-8 and J usage is TRBJ1-1, with TRBD1 as a possible D gene (6 bases). Germline CDR1 and CDR2: SGHVS and FQNEAQ. The V end lost 0 bases, the J end lost 6 bases, and 8 bases lay between the germline ends. The CDR3 is 13 residues long.